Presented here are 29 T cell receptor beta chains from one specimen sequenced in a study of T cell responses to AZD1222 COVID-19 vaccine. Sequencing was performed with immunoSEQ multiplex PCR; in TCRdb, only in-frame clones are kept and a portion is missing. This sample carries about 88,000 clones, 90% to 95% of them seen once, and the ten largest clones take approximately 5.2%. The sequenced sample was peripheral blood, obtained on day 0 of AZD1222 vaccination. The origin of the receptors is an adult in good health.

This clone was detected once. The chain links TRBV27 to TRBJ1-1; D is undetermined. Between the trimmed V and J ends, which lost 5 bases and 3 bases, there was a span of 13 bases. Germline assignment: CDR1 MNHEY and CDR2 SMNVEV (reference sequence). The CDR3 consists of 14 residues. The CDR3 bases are TGTGCCAGCAGTCCCCCCAATCAAGACACTGAAGCTTTCTTT. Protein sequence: CASSPPNQDTEAFF.

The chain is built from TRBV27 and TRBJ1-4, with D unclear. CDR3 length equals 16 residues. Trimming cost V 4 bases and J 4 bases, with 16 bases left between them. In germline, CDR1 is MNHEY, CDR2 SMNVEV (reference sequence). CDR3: CASSSPYQRFNEKLFF. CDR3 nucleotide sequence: TGTGCCAGCAGTTCACCCTATCAGAGATTTAATGAAAAACTGTTTTTT.

DNA of the CDR3: TGTGCCACCAGTGATGTGGGACAGGGGGGGTACGAGCAGTACTTC. It encodes CATSDVGQGGYEQYF. V and J are TRBV24-1 and TRBJ2-7; 11 bases match TRBD1. In germline, CDR1 is KGHDR, CDR2 SFDVKD. The CDR3 length is 15 residues. The V gene end was trimmed by 3 bases and the J gene end by 4 bases; junction bases not matched to a gene: 4.

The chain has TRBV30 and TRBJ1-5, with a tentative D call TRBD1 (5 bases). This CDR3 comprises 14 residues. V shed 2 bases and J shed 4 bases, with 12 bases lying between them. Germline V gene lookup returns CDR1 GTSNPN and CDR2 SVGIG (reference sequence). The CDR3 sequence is CAWSRGGINQPQHF. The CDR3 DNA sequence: TGTGCCTGGAGTCGTGGGGGGATTAATCAGCCCCAGCATTTT. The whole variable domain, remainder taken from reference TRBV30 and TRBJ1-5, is SQTIHQWPATLVQPVGSPLSLECTVEGTSNPNLYWYRQAAGRGLQLLFYSVGIGQISSEVPQNLSASRPQDRQFILSSKKLLLSDSGFYLCAWSRGGINQPQHFGDGTRLSIL.

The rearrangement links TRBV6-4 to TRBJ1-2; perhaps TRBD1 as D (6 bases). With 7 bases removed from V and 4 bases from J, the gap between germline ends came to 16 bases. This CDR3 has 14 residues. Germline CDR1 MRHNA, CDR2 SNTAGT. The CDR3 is CASKEITGSYGYTF. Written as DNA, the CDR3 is TGTGCCAGCAAAGAGATTACAGGGAGCTATGGCTACACCTTC.

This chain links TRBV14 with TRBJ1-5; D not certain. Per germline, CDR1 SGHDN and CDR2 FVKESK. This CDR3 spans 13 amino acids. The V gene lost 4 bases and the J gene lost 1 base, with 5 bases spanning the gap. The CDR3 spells CASSRGSNQPQHF. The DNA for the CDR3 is TGTGCCAGCAGCCGAGGGAGCAATCAGCCCCAGCATTTT.

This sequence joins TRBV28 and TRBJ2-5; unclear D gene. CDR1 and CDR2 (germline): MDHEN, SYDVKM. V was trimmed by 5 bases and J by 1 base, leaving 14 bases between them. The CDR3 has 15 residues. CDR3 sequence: CASSVTGGFQETQYF. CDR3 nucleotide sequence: TGTGCCAGCAGTGTAACGGGTGGGTTCCAAGAGACCCAGTACTTC. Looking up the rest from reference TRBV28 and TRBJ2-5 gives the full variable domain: DVKVTQSSRYLVKRTGEKVFLECVQDMDHENMFWYRQDPGLGLRLIYFSYDVKMKEKGDIPEGYSVSREKKERFSLILESASTNQTSMYLCASSVTGGFQETQYFGPGTRLLVL.

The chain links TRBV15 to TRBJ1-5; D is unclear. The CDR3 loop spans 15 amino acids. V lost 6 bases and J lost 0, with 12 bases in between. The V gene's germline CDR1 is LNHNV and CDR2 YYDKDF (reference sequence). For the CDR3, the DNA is TGTGCCACCAGACCTGCGGGGTATAGCAATCAGCCCCAGCATTTT. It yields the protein CATRPAGYSNQPQHF. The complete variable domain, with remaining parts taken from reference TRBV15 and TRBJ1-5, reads DAMVIQNPRYQVTQFGKPVTLSCSQTLNHNVMYWYQQKSSQAPKLLFHYYDKDFNNEADTPDNFQSRRPNTSFCFLDIRSPGLGDTAMYLCATRPAGYSNQPQHFGDGTRLSIL.

The CDR3 nucleotides are TGCAGCGCCGCGACGGCCGAAGAGACCCAGTACTTC. This gives the protein CSAATAEETQYF. The genes are TRBV29-1 and TRBJ2-5; D is ambiguous. Trimming removed 7 bases at V and 3 bases at J, with 12 bases between. The germline CDR1 and CDR2 sequences are SQVTM and ANQGSEA. The CDR3 is 12 residues long.

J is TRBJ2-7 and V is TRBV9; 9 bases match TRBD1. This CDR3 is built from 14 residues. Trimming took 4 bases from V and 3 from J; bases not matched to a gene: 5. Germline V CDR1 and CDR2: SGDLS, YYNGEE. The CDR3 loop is CASSFRDRDYEQYF. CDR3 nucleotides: TGTGCCAGCAGCTTTAGGGACAGGGACTACGAGCAGTACTTC.

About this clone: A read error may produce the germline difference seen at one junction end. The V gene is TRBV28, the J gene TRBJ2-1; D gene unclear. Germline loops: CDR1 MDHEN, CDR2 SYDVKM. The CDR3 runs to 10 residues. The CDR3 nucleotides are TGTGCCAGCAGTTCTTGGACGACCCTCTTC. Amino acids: CASSSWTTLF.

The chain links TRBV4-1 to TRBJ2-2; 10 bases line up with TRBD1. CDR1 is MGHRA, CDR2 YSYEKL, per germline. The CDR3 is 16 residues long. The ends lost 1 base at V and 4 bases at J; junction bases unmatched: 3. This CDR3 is CASSQAGTGVTGELFF. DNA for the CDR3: TGCGCCAGCAGCCAAGCGGGGACAGGGGTCACCGGGGAGCTGTTTTTT.

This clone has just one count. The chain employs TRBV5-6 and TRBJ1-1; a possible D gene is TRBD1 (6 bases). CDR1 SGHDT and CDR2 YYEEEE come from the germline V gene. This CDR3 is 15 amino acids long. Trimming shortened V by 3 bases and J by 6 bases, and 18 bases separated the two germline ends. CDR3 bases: TGTGCCAGCAGCTCCTTAGGGGGAAAAGACGCTGAAGCTTTCTTT. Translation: CASSSLGGKDAEAFF.

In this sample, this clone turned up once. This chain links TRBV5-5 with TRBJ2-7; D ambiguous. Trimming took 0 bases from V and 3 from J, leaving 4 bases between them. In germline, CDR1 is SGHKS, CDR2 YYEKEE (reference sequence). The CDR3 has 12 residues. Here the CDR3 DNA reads TGTGCCAGCAGCTTGGAGCGCTACGAGCAGTACTTC. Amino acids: CASSLERYEQYF.

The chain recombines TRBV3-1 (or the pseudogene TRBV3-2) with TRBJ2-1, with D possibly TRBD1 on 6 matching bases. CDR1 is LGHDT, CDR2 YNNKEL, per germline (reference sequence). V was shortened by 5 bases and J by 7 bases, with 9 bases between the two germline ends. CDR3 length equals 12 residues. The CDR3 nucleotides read TGTGCCAGCAGCGTCAGGGGTAATGAGCAGTTCTTC. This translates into CASSVRGNEQFF.

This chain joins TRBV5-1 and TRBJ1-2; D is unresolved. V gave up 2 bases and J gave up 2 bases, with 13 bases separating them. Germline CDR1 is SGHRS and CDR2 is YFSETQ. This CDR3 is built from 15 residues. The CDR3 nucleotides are TGCGCCAGCAGCTTTAATCGGGGTGGGAACTATGGCTACACCTTC. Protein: CASSFNRGGNYGYTF.

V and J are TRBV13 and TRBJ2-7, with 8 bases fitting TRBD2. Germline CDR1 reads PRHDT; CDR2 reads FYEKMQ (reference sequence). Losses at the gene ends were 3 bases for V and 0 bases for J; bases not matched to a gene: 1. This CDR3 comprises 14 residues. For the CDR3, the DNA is TGTGCCAGCAGCTTGAGCGGGAGCTCCTACGAGCAGTACTTC. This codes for CASSLSGSSYEQYF.

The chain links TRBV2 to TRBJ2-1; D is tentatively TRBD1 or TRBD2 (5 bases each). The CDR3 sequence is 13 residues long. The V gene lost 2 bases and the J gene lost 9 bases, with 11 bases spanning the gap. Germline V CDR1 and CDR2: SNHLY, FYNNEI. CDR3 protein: CASSEWGEGEQFF. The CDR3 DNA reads TGTGCCAGCAGTGAATGGGGCGAGGGTGAGCAGTTCTTC. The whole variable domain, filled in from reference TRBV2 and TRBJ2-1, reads EPEVTQTPSHQVTQMGQEVILRCVPISNHLYFYWYRQILGQKVEFLVSFYNNEISEKSEIFDDQFSVERPDGSNFTLKIRSTKLEDSAMYFCASSEWGEGEQFFGPGTRLTVL.

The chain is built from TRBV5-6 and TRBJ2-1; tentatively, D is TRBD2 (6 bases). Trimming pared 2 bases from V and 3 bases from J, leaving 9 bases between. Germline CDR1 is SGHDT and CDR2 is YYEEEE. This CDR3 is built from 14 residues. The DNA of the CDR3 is TGTGCCAGCAGCTTAGCGGGTTACTACAATGAGCAGTTCTTC. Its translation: CASSLAGYYNEQFF. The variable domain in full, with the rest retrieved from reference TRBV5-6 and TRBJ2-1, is DAGVTQSPTHLIKTRGQQVTLRCSPKSGHDTVSWYQQALGQGPQFIFQYYEEEERQRGNFPDRFSGHQFPNYSSELNVNALLLGDSALYLCASSLAGYYNEQFFGPGTRLTVL.

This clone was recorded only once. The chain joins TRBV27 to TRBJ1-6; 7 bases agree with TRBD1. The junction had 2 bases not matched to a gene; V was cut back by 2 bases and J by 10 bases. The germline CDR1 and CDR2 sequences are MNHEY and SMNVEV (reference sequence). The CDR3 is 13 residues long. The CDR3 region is CASSLRTGSPLHF. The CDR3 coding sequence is TGTGCCAGCAGTTTACGGACAGGATCACCCCTCCACTTT.

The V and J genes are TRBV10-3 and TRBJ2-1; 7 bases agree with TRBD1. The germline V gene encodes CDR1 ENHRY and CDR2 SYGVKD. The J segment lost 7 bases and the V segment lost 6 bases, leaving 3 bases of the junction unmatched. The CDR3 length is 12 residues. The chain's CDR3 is CAIRKGANEQFF. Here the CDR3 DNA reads TGTGCCATCAGAAAGGGGGCGAATGAGCAGTTCTTC.

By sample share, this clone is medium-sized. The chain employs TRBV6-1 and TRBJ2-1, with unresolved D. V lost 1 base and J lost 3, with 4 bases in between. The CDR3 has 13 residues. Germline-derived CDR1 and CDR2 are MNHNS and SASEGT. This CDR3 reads CASSEGDYNEQFF. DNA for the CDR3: TGTGCCAGCAGTGAAGGAGACTACAATGAGCAGTTCTTC.

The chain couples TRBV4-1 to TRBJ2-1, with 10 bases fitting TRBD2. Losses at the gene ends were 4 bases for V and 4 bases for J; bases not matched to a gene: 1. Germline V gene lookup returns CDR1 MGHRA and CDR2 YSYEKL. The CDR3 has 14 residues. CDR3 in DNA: TGCGCCAGCAGCCGGACTAGCGGATACAATGAGCAGTTCTTC. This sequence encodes CASSRTSGYNEQFF.

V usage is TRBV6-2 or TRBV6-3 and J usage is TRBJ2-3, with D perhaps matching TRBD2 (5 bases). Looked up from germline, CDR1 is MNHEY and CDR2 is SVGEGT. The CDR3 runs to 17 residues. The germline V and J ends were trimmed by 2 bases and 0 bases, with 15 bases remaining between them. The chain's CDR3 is CASSYPTATGSTDTQYF. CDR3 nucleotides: TGTGCCAGCAGTTACCCTACTGCGACGGGAAGCACAGATACGCAGTATTTT.

CDR3 nucleotide sequence: TGCGCCAGCAGCCCCAGTCCCGACTATGGCTACACCTTC. Encoded protein: CASSPSPDYGYTF. The chain combines TRBV5-1 with TRBJ1-2; D unresolved. V lost 4 bases and J 3 bases, leaving 10 bases between the germline ends. This CDR3 has 13 residues. Germline V gene lookup returns CDR1 SGHRS and CDR2 YFSETQ. Drawing the rest from reference TRBV5-1 and TRBJ1-2, the complete variable domain is KAGVTQTPRYLIKTRGQQVTLSCSPISGHRSVSWYQQTPGQGLQFLFEYFSETQRNKGNFPGRFSGRQFSNSRSEMNVSTLELGDSALYLCASSPSPDYGYTFGSGTRLTVV.

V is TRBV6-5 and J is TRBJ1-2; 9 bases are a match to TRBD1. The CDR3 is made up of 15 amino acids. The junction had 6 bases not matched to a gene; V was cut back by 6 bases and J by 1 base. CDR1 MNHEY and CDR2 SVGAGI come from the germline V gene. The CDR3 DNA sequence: TGTGCCAGCAGAAGCAGACAGGGGGGTAACTATGGCTACACCTTC. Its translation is CASRSRQGGNYGYTF.

CDR3 in amino acids: CASSGGTGRETQYF. The DNA for the CDR3 is TGCGCCAGCAGCGGCGGGACAGGGCGGGAGACCCAGTACTTC. V is TRBV5-1 and J is TRBJ2-5; 9 nucleotides agree with TRBD1. V lost 4 bases and J lost 5; bases outside the gene matches: 6. This CDR3 is 14 amino acids long. The germline CDR1 and CDR2 sequences are SGHRS and YFSETQ.

The CDR3 is CASSPEQGSNEKLFF. CDR3 coding DNA: TGTGCCAGCTCACCAGAACAGGGGTCTAATGAAAAACTGTTTTTT. This chain connects TRBV18 to TRBJ1-4; 7 bases map to TRBD1. The CDR3 spans 15 residues. Trimming cost V 2 bases and J 3 bases; bases outside gene matches: 3. Per germline, CDR1 KGHSH and CDR2 LQKENI.

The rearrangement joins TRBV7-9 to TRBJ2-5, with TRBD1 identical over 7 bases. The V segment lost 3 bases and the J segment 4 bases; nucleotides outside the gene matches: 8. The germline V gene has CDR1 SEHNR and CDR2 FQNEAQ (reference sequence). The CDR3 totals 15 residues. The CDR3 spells CASSFNRGIGETQYF. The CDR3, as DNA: TGTGCCAGCAGCTTTAACAGGGGAATAGGAGAGACCCAGTACTTC.